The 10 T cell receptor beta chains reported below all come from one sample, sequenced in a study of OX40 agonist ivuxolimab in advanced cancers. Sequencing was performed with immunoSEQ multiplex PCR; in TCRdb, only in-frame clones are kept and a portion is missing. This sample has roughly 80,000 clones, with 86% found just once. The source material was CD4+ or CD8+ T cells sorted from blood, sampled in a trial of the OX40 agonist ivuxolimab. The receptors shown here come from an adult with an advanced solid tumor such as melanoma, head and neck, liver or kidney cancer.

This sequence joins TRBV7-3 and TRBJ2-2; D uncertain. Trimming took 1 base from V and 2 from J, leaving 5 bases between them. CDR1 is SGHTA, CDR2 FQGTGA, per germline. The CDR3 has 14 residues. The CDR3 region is CASSLSHNTGELFF. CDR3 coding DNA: TGTGCCAGCAGCTTAAGCCATAACACCGGGGAGCTGTTTTTT.

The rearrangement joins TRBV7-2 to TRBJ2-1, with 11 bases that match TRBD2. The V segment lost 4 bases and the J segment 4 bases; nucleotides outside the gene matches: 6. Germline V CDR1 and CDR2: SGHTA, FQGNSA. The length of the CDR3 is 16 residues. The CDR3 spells CASSSTGTSGYNEQFF. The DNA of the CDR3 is TGTGCCAGCAGCTCGACCGGGACTAGCGGATACAATGAGCAGTTCTTC.

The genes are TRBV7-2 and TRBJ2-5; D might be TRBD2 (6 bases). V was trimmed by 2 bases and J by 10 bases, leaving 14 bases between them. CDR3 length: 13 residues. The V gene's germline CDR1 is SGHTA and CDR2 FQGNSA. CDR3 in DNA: TGTGCCAGCAGCTTAACTAGCCAGTATGACCAGTACTTC. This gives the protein CASSLTSQYDQYF.

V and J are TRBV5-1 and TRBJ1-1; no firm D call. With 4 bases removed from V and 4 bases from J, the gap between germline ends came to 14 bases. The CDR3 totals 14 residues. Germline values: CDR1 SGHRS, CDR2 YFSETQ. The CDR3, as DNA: TGCGCCAGCAGCCTTCGGGCGGATAGCACTGAAGCTTTCTTT. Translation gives CASSLRADSTEAFF. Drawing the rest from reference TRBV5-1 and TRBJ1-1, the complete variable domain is KAGVTQTPRYLIKTRGQQVTLSCSPISGHRSVSWYQQTPGQGLQFLFEYFSETQRNKGNFPGRFSGRQFSNSRSEMNVSTLELGDSALYLCASSLRADSTEAFFGQGTRLTVV.

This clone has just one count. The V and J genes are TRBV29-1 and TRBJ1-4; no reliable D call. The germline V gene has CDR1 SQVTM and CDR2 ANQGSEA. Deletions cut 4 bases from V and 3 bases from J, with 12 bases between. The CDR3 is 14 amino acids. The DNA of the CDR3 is TGCAGCGTTGTGAGGGTGGGTTCTAATGAAAAACTGTTTTTT. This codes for CSVVRVGSNEKLFF.

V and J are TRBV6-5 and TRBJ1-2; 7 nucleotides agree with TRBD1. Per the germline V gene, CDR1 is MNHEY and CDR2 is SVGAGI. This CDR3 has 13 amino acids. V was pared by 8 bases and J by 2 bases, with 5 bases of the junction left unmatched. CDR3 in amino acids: CASGATGNYGYTF. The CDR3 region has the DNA TGTGCCAGCGGGGCGACAGGGAACTATGGCTACACCTTC.

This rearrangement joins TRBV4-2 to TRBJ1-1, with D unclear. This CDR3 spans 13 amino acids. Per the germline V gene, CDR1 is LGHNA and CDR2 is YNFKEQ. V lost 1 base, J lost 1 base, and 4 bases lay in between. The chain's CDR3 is CASSQARNTEAFF. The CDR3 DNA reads TGTGCCAGCAGCCAAGCCAGGAACACTGAAGCTTTCTTT.

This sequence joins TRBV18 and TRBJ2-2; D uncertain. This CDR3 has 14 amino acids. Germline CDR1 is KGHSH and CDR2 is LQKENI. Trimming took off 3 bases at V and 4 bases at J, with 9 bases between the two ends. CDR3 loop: CASSPDLATGELFF. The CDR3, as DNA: TGTGCCAGCTCACCGGACCTCGCCACCGGGGAGCTGTTTTTT.

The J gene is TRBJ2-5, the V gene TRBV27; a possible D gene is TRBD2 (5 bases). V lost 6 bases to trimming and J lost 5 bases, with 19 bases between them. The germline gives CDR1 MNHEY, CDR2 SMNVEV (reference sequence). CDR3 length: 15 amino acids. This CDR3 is CASSLGNRPGETQYF. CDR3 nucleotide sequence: TGTGCCAGCAGCCTCGGGAATAGGCCCGGGGAGACCCAGTACTTC.

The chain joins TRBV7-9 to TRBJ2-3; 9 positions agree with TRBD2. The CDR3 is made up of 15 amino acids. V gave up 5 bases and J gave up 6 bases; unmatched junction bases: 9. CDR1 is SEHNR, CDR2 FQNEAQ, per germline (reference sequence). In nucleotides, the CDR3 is TGTGCCAGCAGCCGGACTTGGACTAGCGCCGATACGCAGTATTTT. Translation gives CASSRTWTSADTQYF.